These 28 T cell receptor beta chains were all obtained from the same sample, sequenced in a study of T cell responses to AZD1222 COVID-19 vaccine. Data came from immunoSEQ multiplex PCR; TCRdb stores just in-frame clones and leaves some out. The sample includes roughly 90,000 clones, around 90% of them seen just once. The sequencing used peripheral blood, collected on day 0 of MenACWY control vaccination. These receptors came from an adult in good health.

V and J are TRBV30 and TRBJ2-1; no reliable D call. Germline loops: CDR1 GTSNPN, CDR2 SVGIG (reference sequence). V shed 2 bases and J shed 5 bases, with 13 bases lying between them. The CDR3 runs 14 residues. The CDR3 loop is CAWSIPGPHNEQFF. In nucleotides, the CDR3 is TGTGCCTGGAGTATACCCGGCCCACACAATGAGCAGTTCTTC.

The chain employs TRBV6-6 and TRBJ2-3, with D perhaps matching TRBD2 (10 bases). CDR1 and CDR2 from the germline V gene are MNHNY and SVGAGI (reference sequence). V gave up 3 bases and J gave up 6 bases, with 19 bases separating them. The CDR3 spans 16 residues. CDR3: CASSYPGQGLADTQYF. The CDR3 DNA is TGTGCCAGCAGTTATCCGGGACAGGGACTAGCGGATACGCAGTATTTT.

The rearrangement links TRBV5-4 to TRBJ2-2; a weak D match, TRBD2 (5 bases). Germline V gene lookup returns CDR1 SGHNT and CDR2 YYREEE (reference sequence). The CDR3 is 16 residues long. Trimming took 4 bases from V and 0 from J, leaving 13 bases between them. CDR3 sequence (DNA): TGTGCCAGCAGCCGGGGTCAGAACGCGAACACCGGGGAGCTGTTTTTT. As protein: CASSRGQNANTGELFF.

This clone was seen a handful of times. The V and J genes are TRBV10-3 and TRBJ2-1; 10 bases agree with TRBD2. J was trimmed by 9 bases and V by 0 bases; bases with no gene match: 2. Germline CDR1 is ENHRY and CDR2 is SYGVKD. CDR3 length: 14 residues. The CDR3 DNA reads as TGTGCCATCAGTGAGTCCCGACTAGCGGGTGAGCAGTTCTTC. It specifies CAISESRLAGEQFF.

This clone was picked up a small number of times. The V gene is TRBV29-1, the J gene TRBJ2-5; TRBD2 matches 10 bases. The length of the CDR3 is 14 residues. Germline V CDR1 and CDR2: SQVTM, ANQGSEA. V lost 4 bases and J lost 4; bases outside the gene matches: 6. The CDR3 sequence: CSVGISGGIETQYF. The CDR3, as DNA: TGCAGCGTTGGGATTAGCGGGGGGATAGAGACCCAGTACTTC.

Note on this clone: This CDR3 is also generated by other DNA sequences in the sample. This chain connects TRBV19 to TRBJ1-5; D unclear. CDR1 LNHDA and CDR2 SQIVND come from the germline V gene (reference sequence). The CDR3 has 13 residues. Between the trimmed V and J ends, which lost 3 bases and 6 bases, there was a span of 9 bases. CDR3 DNA sequence: TGTGCCAGTAGTATCGGGGTCAGTCAGCCCCAGCATTTT. Its protein product is CASSIGVSQPQHF.

V and J are TRBV7-9 and TRBJ1-1; weak D call: TRBD1 (5 bases). This CDR3 has 14 residues. Germline CDR1 SEHNR, CDR2 FQNEAQ (reference sequence). Trimming removed 3 bases at V and 5 bases at J, with 13 bases between. Here the CDR3 reads CASSFGRAGTEAFF. The CDR3 region has the DNA TGTGCCAGCAGCTTTGGCAGGGCAGGGACTGAAGCTTTCTTT.

V gene TRBV2 combines with J gene TRBJ2-1; D might be TRBD1 (6 bases). V was clipped by 4 bases and J by 2 bases, with 9 bases between them. CDR3 length: 14 amino acids. The germline V gene encodes CDR1 SNHLY and CDR2 FYNNEI. The DNA for the CDR3 is TGTGCCAGCAGTGTATGGACAGCCTACAATGAGCAGTTCTTC. Residues: CASSVWTAYNEQFF. The complete variable domain, with remaining parts taken from reference TRBV2 and TRBJ2-1, reads EPEVTQTPSHQVTQMGQEVILRCVPISNHLYFYWYRQILGQKVEFLVSFYNNEISEKSEIFDDQFSVERPDGSNFTLKIRSTKLEDSAMYFCASSVWTAYNEQFFGPGTRLTVL.

The V and J genes are TRBV9 and TRBJ2-7; D not certain. Germline V gene lookup returns CDR1 SGDLS and CDR2 YYNGEE. The V gene lost 0 bases and the J gene lost 6 bases, with 10 bases spanning the gap. The CDR3 is 13 residues long. This chain's CDR3 is CASSVDGDREQYF. The CDR3 DNA reads TGTGCCAGCAGCGTAGATGGGGATCGCGAGCAGTACTTC.

The chain has TRBV7-6 and TRBJ2-1; TRBD1 aligns across 10 bases. The CDR3 runs 16 residues. Germline CDR1 reads SGHVS; CDR2 reads FNYEAQ. With V trimmed by 0 bases and J by 5 bases, 4 bases remained unmatched. CDR3 in amino acids: CASSLAVGTGDNEQFF. The CDR3 region has the DNA TGTGCCAGCAGCTTAGCGGTAGGGACAGGGGACAATGAGCAGTTCTTC.

This chain uses TRBV6-5 with TRBJ2-1, with 14 positions matching TRBD2. Germline loops: CDR1 MNHEY, CDR2 SVGAGI. The V and J ends lost 2 bases and 5 bases, in that order; junction bases with no gene match: 2. This CDR3 has 16 amino acids. CDR3 in amino acids: CASSYRTSGRNNEQFF. The CDR3 coding sequence is TGTGCCAGCAGTTACAGGACTAGCGGGAGGAACAATGAGCAGTTCTTC.

CDR3 coding DNA: TGCGCCAGCAGCTTTGGGATTGGAGATGGCTACACCTTC. Translating it yields CASSFGIGDGYTF. This sequence joins TRBV5-1 and TRBJ1-2; D is ambiguous. The CDR3 has 13 amino acids. Germline CDR1 SGHRS, CDR2 YFSETQ. V was pared by 2 bases and J by 6 bases, with 11 bases between.

This chain connects TRBV5-1 to TRBJ2-6; a possible D gene is TRBD2 (6 bases). This CDR3 contains 17 residues. Germline CDR1 and CDR2: SGHRS and YFSETQ. Trimming shortened V by 5 bases and J by 0 bases, and 15 bases separated the two germline ends. The CDR3 nucleotides read TGCGCCAGCAGATGGGACTGGGACCTCTCTGGGGCCAACGTCCTGACTTTC. It translates to CASRWDWDLSGANVLTF.

The chain carries TRBV6-5 and TRBJ1-2; 8 nucleotides match TRBD1. The germline V gene encodes CDR1 MNHEY and CDR2 SVGAGI. J lost 8 bases, V lost 2 bases, and 1 base had no gene match. The CDR3 has 12 residues. The CDR3 DNA is TGTGCCAGCAGTTACCGGGACAGGGGCTACACCTTC. Translating gives CASSYRDRGYTF.

The chain employs TRBV3-1 (or the pseudogene TRBV3-2) and TRBJ2-1, with D tentatively TRBD1 or TRBD2 (6 bases each). Trimming cost V 4 bases and J 10 bases, with 17 bases left between them. Germline V lookup: CDR1 LGHDT, CDR2 YNNKEL (reference sequence). The CDR3 spans 14 residues. The CDR3 bases are TGTGCCAGCAGCCGGGGGGCAGGTTCAGGAGAGCAGTTCTTC. Protein sequence: CASSRGAGSGEQFF.

This clone appeared once. This chain links TRBV2 with TRBJ1-6, with no clear D. The CDR3 sequence is 13 residues long. Germline loops: CDR1 SNHLY, CDR2 FYNNEI. V lost 2 bases to trimming and J lost 7 bases, with 6 bases between them. The CDR3 DNA reads TGTGCCAGCAGTGAATCTATGAATTCACCCCTCCACTTT. Protein: CASSESMNSPLHF.

The genes are TRBV18 and TRBJ2-7; 7 bases agree with TRBD1. The ends lost 4 bases at V and 2 bases at J; junction bases unmatched: 14. The CDR3 is 17 amino acids. CDR1 KGHSH and CDR2 LQKENI come from the germline V gene. CDR3 nucleotides: TGTGCCAGCTCACAGACCTTACCGGGACAGCTCCCCTACGAGCAGTACTTC. Translating it yields CASSQTLPGQLPYEQYF.

The J gene is TRBJ2-1, the V gene TRBV4-2; maybe TRBD1 (6 bases). Trimming took off 0 bases at V and 2 bases at J, with 11 bases between the two ends. Per germline, CDR1 LGHNA and CDR2 YNFKEQ. CDR3 length: 16 residues. The CDR3 protein is CASSQEGQTPYNEQFF. The CDR3 region has the DNA TGTGCCAGCAGCCAAGAAGGACAGACTCCCTACAATGAGCAGTTCTTC.

This rearrangement joins TRBV6-6 to TRBJ1-2; D call uncertain. CDR3 size: 14 residues. V was shortened by 6 bases and J by 8 bases, with 19 bases between the two germline ends. Per the germline V gene, CDR1 is MNHNY and CDR2 is SVGAGI (reference sequence). CDR3 sequence reads: CASRWGEQNDGYTF. CDR3 nucleotides: TGTGCCAGCAGATGGGGAGAACAGAATGACGGCTACACCTTC.

The rearrangement uses TRBV6-2 or TRBV6-3 and TRBJ2-2; the D is unclear. Germline-derived CDR1 and CDR2 are MNHEY and SVGEGT. The V end was cut by 3 bases, the J end by 4 bases, with 9 bases between. The length of the CDR3 is 14 residues. The CDR3: CASSYTLGTGELFF. Written as DNA, the CDR3 is TGTGCCAGCAGTTATACACTGGGCACCGGGGAGCTGTTTTTT.

The genes are TRBV10-3 and TRBJ1-4; no firm D call. This CDR3 is 17 amino acids long. Germline CDR1 ENHRY, CDR2 SYGVKD. The germline V and J ends were trimmed by 3 bases and 4 bases, with 18 bases remaining between them. CDR3 region: CAISDPRVGIDNEKLFF. The CDR3 DNA reads as TGTGCCATCAGTGACCCCCGGGTTGGGATTGATAATGAAAAACTGTTTTTT.

This clone was counted between two and nine times. J is TRBJ2-1 and V is TRBV5-6; no clear D gene. CDR1 and CDR2 (germline): SGHDT, YYEEEE. Trimming cost V 0 bases and J 7 bases, with 8 bases left between them. CDR3 length equals 13 residues. This CDR3 is CASSLGLGNEQFF. CDR3 sequence (DNA): TGTGCCAGCAGCTTGGGACTTGGGAATGAGCAGTTCTTC.

V and J are TRBV6-2 or TRBV6-3 and TRBJ2-5; tentatively, D is TRBD2 (6 bases). The CDR3 spans 15 residues. V gave up 2 bases and J gave up 2 bases, with 12 bases separating them. The germline V gene has CDR1 MNHEY and CDR2 SVGEGT. The CDR3 is CASSYGWGVQETQYF. In DNA form, the CDR3 reads TGTGCCAGCAGTTACGGCTGGGGGGTACAAGAGACCCAGTACTTC.

The chain is built from TRBV19 and TRBJ2-5; 7 positions agree with TRBD1. Germline lookup yields CDR1 LNHDA and CDR2 SQIVND (reference sequence). CDR3 length: 14 residues. Trimming at V came to 1 base and at J to 1 base, leaving 0 bases not matched to a gene. The CDR3 is CASSIGDSQETQYF. The CDR3 DNA follows: TGTGCCAGTAGTATAGGGGACAGCCAAGAGACCCAGTACTTC.

In this sample, this clone turned up once. The CDR3: CASGFGDPGANVLTF. The CDR3 region has the DNA TGTGCTAGTGGTTTTGGGGATCCTGGGGCCAACGTCCTGACTTTC. V is TRBV12-5 and J is TRBJ2-6; D is uncertain. This CDR3 region has 15 residues. Germline CDR1 and CDR2: LGHNT and FRNRAP. Trimming took 3 bases from V and 2 from J, leaving 8 bases between them.

The CDR3 nucleotides read TGCGCCAGCAGCTCCCAAGCGGGGGCCTACGAGCAGTACTTC. Protein: CASSSQAGAYEQYF. The chain employs TRBV5-1 and TRBJ2-7, with TRBD2 identical over 8 bases. The germline gives CDR1 SGHRS, CDR2 YFSETQ. This CDR3 contains 14 residues. Germline trimming cut 3 bases from V and 2 bases from J; bases unmatched to any gene: 4. Full variable domain (outside the CDR3, taken from reference TRBV5-1 and TRBJ2-7): KAGVTQTPRYLIKTRGQQVTLSCSPISGHRSVSWYQQTPGQGLQFLFEYFSETQRNKGNFPGRFSGRQFSNSRSEMNVSTLELGDSALYLCASSSQAGAYEQYFGPGTRLTVT.

This clone was detected only once. The chain carries TRBV30 and TRBJ1-5; D ambiguous. This CDR3 has 13 residues. The germline V gene has CDR1 GTSNPN and CDR2 SVGIG (reference sequence). Trimming took off 0 bases at V and 3 bases at J, with 6 bases between the two ends. The CDR3 spells CAWSVNINQPQHF. DNA for the CDR3: TGTGCCTGGAGTGTCAACATCAATCAGCCCCAGCATTTT.

The CDR3 DNA is TGTGCCAGCGGACAGGGAAGGTCCTCTGGAAACACCATATATTTT. Residues: CASGQGRSSGNTIYF. The chain has TRBV7-9 and TRBJ1-3, with TRBD1 matching over 8 bases. Unmatched junction bases numbered 6, after V lost 8 bases and J lost 0 bases. Germline V gene data show CDR1 as SEHNR and CDR2 as FQNEAQ (reference sequence). This CDR3 has 15 residues. Based on the CDR3 plus reference TRBV7-9 and TRBJ1-3, the full variable domain is DTGVSQNPRHKITKRGQNVTFRCDPISEHNRLYWYRQTLGQGPEFLTYFQNEAQLEKSRLLSDRFSAERPKGSFSTLEIQRTEQGDSAMYLCASGQGRSSGNTIYFGEGSWLTVV.